This T cell receptor beta chain stems from a study of cytomegalovirus exposure and HLA in healthy donors. Regarding the study as a whole: Both high specificity and high sensitivity reportedly marked the classifier's diagnosis of cytomegalovirus status.

The donors gave bone marrow, and they were healthy. The study sampled nominally healthy donors, though unrecorded immune exposures were likely. The PCR used 60 Vbeta and 13 Jbeta primers. TCRdb's table, derived via immunoSEQ multiplex PCR, lists solely in-frame clones and lacks some. The table lists over 150,000 clones, roughly four fifths of them singletons, with approximately 2% in the top ten. This clone was seen just once. The antigen remains unidentified. The CDR3 runs 17 residues. Germline V gives CDR1 LGHNA, CDR2 YNFKEQ. This TCR was sampled from a woman in her late teens or twenties in good health and CMV-seronegative. The V gene is TRBV4-2, the J gene TRBJ2-5; TRBD2 aligns across 14 bases. The better agreement between TRBJ2-7 and the DNA end casts doubt on the J call. The material sequenced was PBMCs. In DNA, the CDR3 is TGTGCCAGCAGCCAAACCCGGACTAGCGGGAGGTCTTACGAGCAGTACTTC. Amino acid sequence: CASSQTRTSGRSYEQYF.